These T cell receptor beta chains were read from a single sample in a study of beta chain features in type 1 diabetes. This table comes from immunoSEQ multiplex PCR, and its TCRdb copy is limited to in-frame clones, with some not included. The sample lists hundreds of thousands of clones; roughly 12% were seen once. Sequencing was performed on naive CD4+ T cells from blood. The source is a woman under 30 with type 1 diabetes. CDR3s include the opening cysteine and the closing phenylalanine or tryptophan. A D gene is named only where the DNA matches it firmly. Size tells how often a clone was seen (once, few, many) or the class of an expanded clone, and some rows leave it out.

j_call v_call clone_size d_call cdr3_aa cdr3_nt
TRBJ2-1 TRBV11-2 few TRBD2 CASSPRWGGEQFF TGTGCCAGCAGTCCCAGGTGGGGGGGAGAGCAGTTCTTC
TRBJ1-2 TRBV18 few - CASSPDRSGGYTF TGTGCCAGCTCACCGGACAGATCGGGAGGCTACACCTTC
TRBJ2-6 TRBV28 - TRBD1 CASSLGSSRTGTGANVLTF TGTGCCAGCAGTTTAGGCTCCTCTCGGACAGGGACCGGGGCCAACGTCCTGACTTTC
TRBJ2-2 TRBV5-1 few - CASSPAVDGELFF TGCGCCAGCAGCCCTGCAGTCGACGGGGAGCTGTTTTTT
TRBJ2-1 TRBV4-3 - - CASSQVQGTIYEQFF TGCGCCAGCAGCCAAGTCCAGGGGACAATCTATGAGCAGTTCTTC
TRBJ2-1 TRBV30 few TRBD2 CALRGLAGGPEQFF TGTGCCCTCAGGGGGCTAGCGGGAGGGCCTGAGCAGTTCTTC
TRBJ1-2 TRBV29-1 few TRBD1 CSVEGTGEGYTF TGCAGCGTTGAAGGGACAGGGGAAGGCTACACCTTC
TRBJ1-6 TRBV9 - - CASRSGTYNSPLHF TGTGCCAGCAGGTCAGGCACTTATAATTCACCCCTCCACTTT
TRBJ2-6 TRBV25-1 few - CASSEAGAFSGANVLTF TGTGCCAGCAGTGAAGCAGGCGCGTTCTCTGGGGCCAACGTCCTGACTTTC
TRBJ2-5 TRBV7-2 - TRBD1 CASSRRNTHRGQETQYF TGTGCCAGCAGCCGACGGAACACTCACAGGGGACAAGAGACCCAGTACTTC
TRBJ1-2 TRBV29-1 - TRBD1 CSAGQGAHGYTF TGCAGCGCCGGACAGGGGGCACATGGCTACACCTTC
TRBJ2-7 TRBV28 few - CASSQSLAREQYF TGTGCCAGCAGTCAAAGCTTGGCTAGGGAGCAGTACTTC
TRBJ1-6 TRBV6-5 few - CASSYSGGRGTPLHF TGTGCCAGCAGTTACTCAGGGGGTAGAGGGACACCCCTCCACTTT
TRBJ1-1 TRBV25-1 few TRBD1 CASSPGQGVLAFF TGTGCCAGCAGTCCCGGACAGGGTGTATTGGCTTTCTTT
TRBJ1-2 TRBV7-2 - TRBD1 CASNPGGQVGGYTF TGTGCCAGCAACCCAGGTGGACAGGTTGGAGGCTACACCTTC
TRBJ2-7 TRBV4-3 few TRBD2 CASSLQRGEAYEQYF TGCGCCAGCAGCCTTCAACGGGGGGAAGCCTACGAGCAGTACTTC
TRBJ2-2 TRBV4-3 few - CASSGDWTGELFF TGCGCCAGCAGTGGGGACTGGACCGGGGAGCTGTTTTTT
TRBJ2-2 TRBV9 - - CASSSTALNTGELFF TGTGCCAGCAGCTCGACAGCCTTGAACACCGGGGAGCTGTTTTTT
TRBJ2-7 TRBV4-3 - TRBD1 CASSQDRGGSVYEQYF TGCGCCAGCAGCCAGGACAGGGGCGGGTCGGTCTACGAGCAGTACTTC
TRBJ1-1 TRBV6-5 - - CASRLQGLTEAFF TGTGCCAGCAGGCTTCAGGGCTTGACTGAAGCTTTCTTT
TRBJ2-6 TRBV4-3 - - CASSQDSSGANVLTF TGCGCCAGCAGCCAAGATAGCTCTGGGGCCAACGTCCTGACTTTC
TRBJ2-1 TRBV5-4 - TRBD1 CASSPTPQGAHNEQFF TGTGCCAGCAGCCCAACTCCTCAGGGGGCTCACAATGAGCAGTTCTTC
TRBJ2-7 TRBV30 few TRBD2 CAWSLGLAGSEQYF TGTGCCTGGAGTTTAGGACTAGCGGGATCCGAGCAGTACTTC
TRBJ1-2 TRBV4-1 - TRBD1 CASSQARTGVVDYTF TGCGCCAGCAGCCAAGCGCGTACAGGGGTGGTCGACTACACCTTC
TRBJ1-4 TRBV2 - TRBD1 CASSAPGTDLKKLFF TGTGCCAGCAGTGCACCCGGGACAGACCTCAAGAAACTGTTTTTT
TRBJ2-7 TRBV29-1 - - CSVGGQPYEQYF TGCAGCGTTGGAGGCCAGCCCTACGAGCAGTACTTC
TRBJ2-3 TRBV11-2 - - CASSSRPAGATTDTQYF TGTGCCAGCAGCTCTCGTCCCGCGGGGGCAACCACAGATACGCAGTATTTT
TRBJ2-2 TRBV19 - TRBD1 CASSTRTGTGELFF TGTGCCAGTAGTACCCGGACAGGGACCGGGGAGCTGTTTTTT
TRBJ1-2 TRBV25-1 few - CASRETGMGYGYTF TGTGCCAGCAGGGAAACAGGGATGGGGTACGGCTACACCTTC
TRBJ2-1 TRBV9 few - CASARADEQFF TGTGCCAGCGCGAGGGCGGATGAGCAGTTCTTC
TRBJ1-1 TRBV9 - - CASSVDRNTEAFF TGTGCCAGCAGCGTTGACAGGAACACTGAAGCTTTCTTT
TRBJ2-3 TRBV4-2 - TRBD2 CASSERELTDTQYF TGTGCCAGCAGCGAGCGGGAGCTCACAGATACGCAGTATTTT
TRBJ2-1 TRBV11-3 - TRBD1 CASSSPGTGQFF TGTGCCAGCAGCTCCCCCGGGACAGGACAGTTCTTC
TRBJ2-2 TRBV30 - TRBD1 CAWSKARTGNTGELFF TGTGCCTGGAGTAAAGCCCGGACAGGGAACACCGGGGAGCTGTTTTTT
TRBJ2-5 TRBV28 few - CASSLGAQETQYF TGTGCCAGCAGTTTGGGGGCTCAAGAGACCCAGTACTTC
TRBJ2-7 TRBV12-5 - TRBD2 CASGSTGLVYEQYF TGTGCTAGTGGTTCTACGGGACTAGTCTACGAGCAGTACTTC
TRBJ2-1 TRBV9 - - CASSAQGLRRSSEQFF TGTGCCAGCAGCGCCCAGGGACTTAGGAGGAGTAGTGAGCAGTTCTTC
TRBJ1-4 TRBV5-6 - TRBD1 CASLDRAGGEKLFF TGTGCCAGCCTTGACAGGGCTGGAGGGGAAAAACTGTTTTTT
TRBJ1-4 TRBV15 - TRBD1 CATSRDKGPRGEKLFF TGTGCCACCAGCAGAGATAAAGGACCCAGGGGGGAAAAACTGTTTTTT
TRBJ1-4 TRBV14 - - CASSPMGGEEEKLFF TGTGCCAGCAGCCCCATGGGGGGGGAGGAGGAAAAACTGTTTTTT
TRBJ1-5 TRBV4-3 few TRBD1 CASSQVWAGGQPQHF TGCGCCAGCAGCCAAGTGTGGGCAGGGGGTCAGCCCCAGCATTTT
TRBJ1-2 TRBV7-3 - - CASSLGQGGGYTF TGTGCCAGCAGCCTCGGCCAGGGCGGAGGCTACACCTTC
TRBJ1-2 TRBV28 few - CASTRGGSANYGYTF TGTGCCAGCACCCGGGGAGGCTCAGCTAACTATGGCTACACCTTC
TRBJ1-1 TRBV6-1 few - CAGRSPMDTEAFF TGTGCCGGCAGATCGCCTATGGACACTGAAGCTTTCTTT
TRBJ2-2 TRBV10-3 few TRBD2 CATSGGQAGELFF TGTGCCACAAGCGGGGGGCAAGCCGGGGAGCTGTTTTTT
TRBJ1-1 TRBV18 - - CASSPPRGQTEAFF TGTGCCAGCTCACCACCGAGAGGGCAGACTGAAGCTTTCTTT
TRBJ1-1 TRBV18 - - CASSPPSGRTNTEAFF TGTGCCAGCTCACCACCGAGCGGCAGGACGAACACTGAAGCTTTCTTT
TRBJ2-2 TRBV28 - - CASSSPQGTGTNGELFF TGTGCCAGCAGTTCTCCACAGGGCACCGGGACGAACGGGGAGCTGTTTTTT
TRBJ2-1 TRBV28 few TRBD2 CASSGISGRYNEQFF TGTGCCAGCAGCGGCATCAGCGGGAGATACAATGAGCAGTTCTTC
TRBJ2-2 TRBV4-1 - - CASSQVPGNTGELFF TGCGCCAGCAGCCAAGTTCCGGGTAACACCGGGGAGCTGTTTTTT
TRBJ2-5 TRBV30 few - CAWSAETQYF TGTGCCTGGAGTGCGGAGACCCAGTACTTC
TRBJ2-1 TRBV11-2 few - CASSTPRTRMDEQFF TGTGCCAGCAGCACCCCGAGGACTCGGATGGATGAGCAGTTCTTC
TRBJ2-1 TRBV11-2 few - CASRSLAHNEQFF TGTGCCAGCAGGTCGCTAGCGCACAATGAGCAGTTCTTC